This T cell receptor (beta chain) was captured in a study of T cells in Graves' hyperthyroidism and ophthalmopathy. For Graves' hyperthyroidism to be stable, ophthalmopathy could not progress within 18 months. Each diagnosis was grounded in clinical symptoms, serum thyroxine and TRAb, thyroid ultrasound, and orbital computed tomography. Findings and caveats of the study: Most clonotypes that expanded in the thyroid above 0.001 also showed up in blood.

This clonotype was observed at least ten times. The antigen is undetermined. Regions amplified from RNA transcripts were the TCR beta CDR3 regions. RT-PCR in the first round (using the HTBI primer set) targeted the TCR CDR3. One entry per CDR3 protein, called by TCRdb with MiXCR from the multiplex PCR reads. The sample has about 560,000 distinct CDR3 sequences, roughly 46% seen once. Germline-derived CDR1 and CDR2 are SGHRS and YFSETQ. Trimming took off 2 bases at V and 2 bases at J, with 11 bases between the two ends. The CDR3 has 15 residues. The sequence was obtained from a woman under 30 with Graves' hyperthyroidism. The material sequenced was peripheral blood or thyroid tissue (not recorded which). The chain links TRBV5-1 to TRBJ1-3; D uncertain. CDR3 amino acids: CASSLQGDPGNTIYF. As DNA, the CDR3 is TGCGCCAGCAGCTTACAAGGCGACCCTGGAAACACCATATATTTT. The full variable domain, its missing parts supplied by reference TRBV5-1 and TRBJ1-3, is KAGVTQTPRYLIKTRGQQVTLSCSPISGHRSVSWYQQTPGQGLQFLFEYFSETQRNKGNFPGRFSGRQFSNSRSEMNVSTLELGDSALYLCASSLQGDPGNTIYFGEGSWLTVV.